This passage covers 20 T cell receptor beta chains from one sample sequenced in a study of shared clonotypes between healthy human individuals. Measured with immunoSEQ multiplex PCR; TCRdb has only the in-frame clones, and not every one. The sample contains roughly 810,000 clones, 90% to 98% of which appear only once. Terminally differentiated effector memory CD45RA+ cells were excluded by CCR7 positive selection of CD45RO-negative cells. Sequenced: naive CD8+ T cells sorted from blood. These receptors all come from a man aged 25 to 40 in good health.

The chain recombines TRBV2 with TRBJ2-2; either TRBD1 or TRBD2 may fit D (5 bases each). V lost 5 bases, J lost 0 bases, and 19 bases lay in between. The CDR3 has 18 residues. In germline, CDR1 is SNHLY, CDR2 FYNNEI. The DNA of the CDR3 is TGTGCCAGCAGTTTAGGGGACCGGTCCCCCGCGAACACCGGGGAGCTGTTTTTT. It is translated as CASSLGDRSPANTGELFF.

The chain uses TRBV29-1 and TRBJ1-2; 10 bases align to TRBD1. The trim removed 6 bases at V and 5 bases at J, leaving 6 bases unmatched. The germline V gene has CDR1 SQVTM and CDR2 ANQGSEA. The CDR3 consists of 13 residues. CDR3 amino acids: CSVDRDRGYGYTF. As DNA, the CDR3 is TGCAGCGTCGACCGGGACAGGGGATATGGCTACACCTTC.

V and J are TRBV6-5 and TRBJ2-2, with 10 positions matching TRBD2. V dropped 5 bases and J dropped 7; count of bases not matched to a gene: 7. The CDR3 covers 15 residues. CDR1 is MNHEY, CDR2 SVGAGI, per germline. In nucleotides, the CDR3 is TGTGCCAGCAGTGTGCTAGCGGGAGTCGACGGGGAGCTGTTTTTT. Translated, it gives CASSVLAGVDGELFF.

V and J are TRBV29-1 and TRBJ1-2; no reliable D call. Germline V CDR1 and CDR2: SQVTM, ANQGSEA. The CDR3 is 12 amino acids. V gave up 4 bases and J gave up 0 bases, with 6 bases separating them. CDR3 protein: CSVGGANYGYTF. CDR3 nucleotide sequence: TGCAGCGTTGGTGGCGCTAACTATGGCTACACCTTC.

Regarding this clone: This sample includes further DNA sequences coding for the same CDR3. The genes are TRBV6-5 and TRBJ1-1; no clear D. Trimming took 2 bases from V and 2 from J, leaving 6 bases between them. CDR1 and CDR2 (germline): MNHEY, SVGAGI. This CDR3 comprises 13 residues. The CDR3 spells CASSYKANTEAFF. The CDR3 DNA reads as TGTGCCAGCAGTTACAAGGCAAACACTGAAGCTTTCTTT.

V is TRBV7-6 and J is TRBJ2-3; D gene unclear. CDR1 is SGHVS, CDR2 FNYEAQ, per germline. The germline V and J ends were trimmed by 1 base and 3 bases, with 11 bases remaining between them. This CDR3 has 15 amino acids. CDR3 in amino acids: CASSLDLLLTDTQYF. The CDR3 DNA is TGTGCCAGCAGCTTAGACCTCTTGTTGACAGATACGCAGTATTTT.

This clone was recorded only once. The chain combines TRBV19 with TRBJ2-7, with D tentatively TRBD2 (6 bases). The CDR3 loop spans 14 amino acids. Trimming removed 1 base at V and 7 bases at J, with 14 bases between. Germline CDR1 is LNHDA and CDR2 is SQIVND (reference sequence). The CDR3 loop is CASSIGYWEDEQYF. The DNA of the CDR3 is TGTGCCAGTAGTATAGGGTACTGGGAGGATGAGCAGTACTTC.

The chain joins TRBV27 to TRBJ2-2; D ambiguous. V gave up 0 bases and J gave up 4 bases, with 6 bases separating them. Germline lookup yields CDR1 MNHEY and CDR2 SMNVEV (reference sequence). This CDR3 region has 14 residues. CDR3 loop: CASSLSIGTGELFF. CDR3 coding DNA: TGTGCCAGCAGTTTATCAATAGGCACCGGGGAGCTGTTTTTT.

This chain uses TRBV27 with TRBJ2-7; 13 nucleotides line up with TRBD2. The trim removed 5 bases at V and 2 bases at J, leaving 6 bases unmatched. Germline CDR1 and CDR2: MNHEY and SMNVEV (reference sequence). The CDR3 covers 16 residues. CDR3: CASSHSTSGRPYEQYF. In nucleotides, the CDR3 is TGTGCCAGCAGTCACTCGACTAGCGGGAGGCCCTACGAGCAGTACTTC.

This sequence joins TRBV7-2 and TRBJ2-7; D not certain. From germline, CDR1 is SGHTA and CDR2 FQGNSA. V was clipped by 1 base and J by 7 bases, with 20 bases between them. This CDR3 region has 16 residues. In nucleotides, the CDR3 is TGTGCCAGCAGCTTAGAGGAGAGTATCGGGCTGGGGGAGCAGTACTTC. This sequence encodes CASSLEESIGLGEQYF.

Concerning this clone: The junction shows a germline mismatch at one end, possibly a read error. The chain couples TRBV18 to TRBJ2-6, with D uncertain. Germline V gene sequence: CDR1 KGHSH, CDR2 LQKENI. The CDR3 is 13 amino acids. CDR3 DNA: TGCCGATTCGAATTACCTGGGGCCAACGTCCTGACTTTC. The encoded protein is CRFELPGANVLTF.

The chain combines TRBV2 with TRBJ2-1, with TRBD2 matching 8 bases. Germline V lookup: CDR1 SNHLY, CDR2 FYNNEI. The CDR3 is 14 residues long. The V gene end was trimmed by 7 bases and the J gene end by 6 bases; junction bases not matched to a gene: 8. CDR3 nucleotide sequence: TGTGCCAGCATCCTGGGACTAGTTTTCAATGAGCAGTTCTTC. Residues: CASILGLVFNEQFF. Combining the CDR3 with reference TRBV2 and TRBJ2-1 gives the whole variable domain EPEVTQTPSHQVTQMGQEVILRCVPISNHLYFYWYRQILGQKVEFLVSFYNNEISEKSEIFDDQFSVERPDGSNFTLKIRSTKLEDSAMYFCASILGLVFNEQFFGPGTRLTVL.

This chain links TRBV20-1 with TRBJ2-1; D is unclear. Germline assignment: CDR1 DFQATT and CDR2 SNEGSKA (reference sequence). The length of the CDR3 is 11 residues. V was pared by 4 bases and J by 7 bases, with 8 bases between. The CDR3 loop reads CSAKPLNEQFF. The CDR3 bases are TGCAGTGCTAAGCCCTTAAATGAGCAGTTCTTC.

The chain combines TRBV14 with TRBJ2-7; perhaps TRBD2 as D (6 bases). Germline V gives CDR1 SGHDN, CDR2 FVKESK. V was trimmed by 1 base and J by 5 bases, leaving 12 bases between them. The length of the CDR3 is 14 residues. This CDR3 reads CASSQVGGFDEQYF. Here the CDR3 DNA reads TGTGCCAGCAGCCAAGTTGGAGGGTTCGACGAGCAGTACTTC.

V usage is TRBV7-9 and J usage is TRBJ1-4; tentatively, D is TRBD1 (6 bases). The germline V gene has CDR1 SEHNR and CDR2 FQNEAQ (reference sequence). The V gene lost 6 bases and the J gene lost 3 bases, with 11 bases spanning the gap. This CDR3 region has 14 residues. The CDR3 coding sequence is TGTGCCAGCAGGGCGGGACAAGCTAATGAAAAACTGTTTTTT. Its protein is CASRAGQANEKLFF.

The chain has TRBV27 and TRBJ2-1, with D uncertain. The CDR3 totals 14 residues. The germline V gene encodes CDR1 MNHEY and CDR2 SMNVEV (reference sequence). Trimming stripped 7 bases from V and 5 bases from J, with 15 bases between. The CDR3 here is CASKSRRQNNEQFF. The CDR3 DNA reads as TGTGCCAGCAAAAGCCGCAGGCAGAACAATGAGCAGTTCTTC.

The chain recombines TRBV4-1 with TRBJ2-7; possibly TRBD2 for D (6 bases). Trimming removed 0 bases at V and 2 bases at J, with 11 bases between. The CDR3 has 15 residues. CDR1 and CDR2 from the germline V gene are MGHRA and YSYEKL. DNA of the CDR3: TGCGCCAGCAGCCAAGAGCCTTCTAGCGCCTACGAGCAGTACTTC. This encodes CASSQEPSSAYEQYF.

The V gene is TRBV9, the J gene TRBJ2-7; unclear D gene. V lost 0 bases and J lost 3, with 7 bases in between. The length of the CDR3 is 13 residues. Germline V gene lookup returns CDR1 SGDLS and CDR2 YYNGEE. In nucleotides, the CDR3 is TGTGCCAGCAGCGTAGTCAGAGACTACGAGCAGTACTTC. Translated, it gives CASSVVRDYEQYF.

The V gene is TRBV14, the J gene TRBJ2-3, with TRBD2 matching 8 bases. Unmatched junction bases numbered 2, after V lost 1 base and J lost 8 bases. CDR3 length: 13 amino acids. Germline CDR1 and CDR2: SGHDN and FVKESK. This CDR3 reads CASSQVTSATQYF. In DNA, the CDR3 is TGTGCCAGCAGCCAAGTGACTAGCGCTACGCAGTATTTT.

V gene TRBV11-2 combines with J gene TRBJ1-1; tentatively, D is TRBD1 (6 bases). The CDR3 spans 17 residues. The V end was cut by 1 base, the J end by 6 bases, with 21 bases between. Looked up from germline, CDR1 is SGHAT and CDR2 is FQNNGV. The CDR3: CASSLGPTGQIVAEAFF. CDR3 bases: TGTGCCAGCAGCTTAGGTCCCACTGGACAGATAGTCGCTGAAGCTTTCTTT.